This T cell receptor (beta chain) was obtained from a study of beta chain features in type 1 diabetes. Study-wide points: A closer apparent resemblance between naive, central memory and Treg TCRB repertoires was seen in patients than in healthy donors.

This clone has a count of ten or more. Its matching antigen is unknown. Sequenced material consisted of expressed TCRB transcripts (all of the isolated RNA was reverse transcribed). Profiling relied on immunoSEQ multiplex PCR, and the TCRdb table lists in-frame clones only, not all of them. Among some 500,000 clones listed, over 10% were seen once. The CDR3 is 14 residues long. V shed 5 bases and J shed 6 bases, with 15 bases lying between them. The V gene's germline CDR1 is ENHRY and CDR2 SYGVKD. V and J are TRBV10-3 and TRBJ2-3; D is tentatively TRBD1 or TRBD2 (5 bases each). The clonotype comes from a woman aged 18-35 years in good health. Sequenced material: naive CD4+ T cells from blood. For the CDR3, the DNA is TGTGCCATCAGTACTACCGGGACGACGGATACGCAGTATTTT. Its protein product is CAISTTGTTDTQYF.